The 14 T cell receptor beta chains below were found in one sample sequenced in a study of T cell responses to AZD1222 COVID-19 vaccine. Profiling relied on immunoSEQ multiplex PCR, and the TCRdb table lists in-frame clones only, not all of them. Here the sample spans tens of thousands of clones, under 95% being singletons. Sequencing was performed on peripheral blood, taken 28 days after the second AZD1222 dose. These receptors came from an adult who received the AZD1222 COVID-19 vaccine.

The chain is built from TRBV7-9 and TRBJ1-5; possible D gene TRBD1, 6 bases. Per the germline V gene, CDR1 is SEHNR and CDR2 is FQNEAQ (reference sequence). The length of the CDR3 is 14 residues. V dropped 5 bases and J dropped 3 bases, with 11 bases sitting between them. The CDR3 sequence is CASSLQGPNQPQHF. The CDR3 region has the DNA TGTGCCAGCAGCCTACAGGGTCCCAATCAGCCCCAGCATTTT.

The chain couples TRBV27 to TRBJ2-1; 8 nucleotides match TRBD2. Germline lookup yields CDR1 MNHEY and CDR2 SMNVEV (reference sequence). The V and J ends lost 7 bases and 1 base, in that order; junction bases with no gene match: 15. The CDR3 runs 18 residues. The CDR3: CASTPLASGRRSYNEQFF. Here the CDR3 DNA reads TGTGCCAGCACCCCGTTGGCCAGCGGGAGAAGGTCCTACAATGAGCAGTTCTTC.

This chain joins TRBV5-6 and TRBJ1-6; 7 nucleotides align to TRBD1. Germline values: CDR1 SGHDT, CDR2 YYEEEE. The junction had 9 bases not matched to a gene; V was cut back by 3 bases and J by 9 bases. This CDR3 has 15 residues. Here the CDR3 reads CASSSDRRVSSPLHF. Written as DNA, the CDR3 is TGTGCCAGCAGCTCGGACAGGAGGGTTAGTTCACCCCTCCACTTT.

The V and J genes are TRBV5-6 and TRBJ1-2; 7 bases are a match to TRBD1. Looked up from germline, CDR1 is SGHDT and CDR2 is YYEEEE. This CDR3 spans 13 amino acids. Trimming removed 4 bases from V and 4 bases from J; junction bases left unmatched: 4. The CDR3 protein is CASSIYRGYGYTF. The CDR3, as DNA: TGTGCCAGCAGCATCTACAGGGGCTATGGCTACACCTTC.

The chain combines TRBV30 with TRBJ1-2; TRBD1 matches 10 bases. V shed 1 base, J shed 3 bases, and the junction held 5 bases outside the gene matches. Germline lookup yields CDR1 GTSNPN and CDR2 SVGIG (reference sequence). This CDR3 has 15 residues. CDR3 DNA sequence: TGTGCCTGGAGTGGACAGGGGGCAAGTTACTATGGCTACACCTTC. It yields the protein CAWSGQGASYYGYTF.

The V and J genes are TRBV20-1 and TRBJ2-3, with 11 bases matching TRBD2. There are 17 residues in the CDR3. From germline, CDR1 is DFQATT and CDR2 SNEGSKA (reference sequence). J was trimmed by 4 bases and V by 6 bases; bases with no gene match: 15. Written as DNA, the CDR3 is TGCAGTGCCAGTGGGGCTAGCGGGAGGTGGAGGGCAGATACGCAGTATTTT. It is translated as CSASGASGRWRADTQYF.

The J gene is TRBJ1-5, the V gene TRBV5-4, with D possibly TRBD1 on 6 matching bases. There are 17 residues in the CDR3. The V end lost 0 bases, the J end lost 4 bases, and 17 bases lay between the germline ends. Per the germline V gene, CDR1 is SGHNT and CDR2 is YYREEE (reference sequence). The CDR3 DNA reads as TGTGCCAGCAGCTTGGATGGGGGCATCCGGGATAATCAGCCCCAGCATTTT. Protein: CASSLDGGIRDNQPQHF.

The chain recombines TRBV3-1 (or the pseudogene TRBV3-2) with TRBJ2-3, with 11 positions matching TRBD2. Unmatched junction bases numbered 3, after V lost 0 bases and J lost 4 bases. The germline gives CDR1 LGHDT, CDR2 YNNKEL (reference sequence). The CDR3 spans 16 residues. The CDR3 bases are TGTGCCAGCAGCCAAGATACTAGCGGGGGCTCAGATACGCAGTATTTT. Translation: CASSQDTSGGSDTQYF.

The V call is TRBV20-1, the J call TRBJ1-1; TRBD1 might be the D (5 bases). V gave up 3 bases and J gave up 3 bases, with 11 bases separating them. The CDR3 length is 13 residues. Germline CDR1 is DFQATT and CDR2 is SNEGSKA (reference sequence). CDR3 DNA: TGCAGTGCTAGTATCCAGACAGACACTGAAGCTTTCTTT. Its translation: CSASIQTDTEAFF.

This chain connects TRBV7-9 to TRBJ1-1; D gene ambiguous. Germline V gives CDR1 SEHNR, CDR2 FQNEAQ (reference sequence). The V end was cut by 0 bases, the J end by 5 bases, with 16 bases between. The CDR3 has 16 amino acids. The CDR3 DNA sequence: TGTGCCAGCAGCTTAGCAGGGTACCCCTACCAGACTGAAGCTTTCTTT. It is translated as CASSLAGYPYQTEAFF.

J is TRBJ1-1 and V is TRBV5-1; 8 positions match TRBD1. The CDR3 totals 14 residues. Germline-derived CDR1 and CDR2 are SGHRS and YFSETQ. J lost 0 bases, V lost 3 bases, and 1 base had no gene match. CDR3 sequence: CASSSGQVNTEAFF. The CDR3 DNA reads TGCGCCAGCAGCTCGGGACAGGTGAACACTGAAGCTTTCTTT.

The chain has TRBV29-1 and TRBJ1-1, with TRBD1 as a possible D gene (6 bases). The CDR3 length is 13 residues. V shed 4 bases and J shed 5 bases, with 14 bases lying between them. CDR1 and CDR2 from the germline V gene are SQVTM and ANQGSEA. The CDR3 loop reads CSVAEGGNTEAFF. The CDR3, as DNA: TGCAGCGTTGCCGAGGGGGGAAATACTGAAGCTTTCTTT.

The J gene is TRBJ2-7, the V gene TRBV28; D may be TRBD1 (6 bases). The CDR3 extends over 14 amino acids. CDR1 is MDHEN, CDR2 SYDVKM, per germline. The V gene lost 5 bases and the J gene lost 3 bases, with 14 bases spanning the gap. The CDR3 DNA follows: TGTGCCAGCAGTCCCGGGACAACTAACTACGAGCAGTACTTC. Translation gives CASSPGTTNYEQYF.

The V and J genes are TRBV5-1 and TRBJ1-1; D not resolved. The V end was cut by 0 bases, the J end by 0 bases, with 9 bases between. This CDR3 contains 15 residues. Germline V gene lookup returns CDR1 SGHRS and CDR2 YFSETQ. This CDR3 is CASSLGSGMNTEAFF. As DNA, the CDR3 is TGCGCCAGCAGCTTGGGTTCAGGAATGAACACTGAAGCTTTCTTT.